The 5 T cell receptor beta chains reported below all come from one sample, sequenced in a study of cytomegalovirus exposure and HLA in healthy donors. PCR primers comprised 60 Vbeta and 13 Jbeta primers. Sequencing used immunoSEQ multiplex PCR; TCRdb keeps in-frame clones, though not all of them. The sample includes 200,000 to 250,000 clones, over 65% of them seen just once. The sequenced sample was PBMCs. These receptor sequences come from a man aged 18 to 29 in good health and CMV-seronegative.

This chain uses TRBV29-1 with TRBJ2-7, with a possible D match to TRBD2 (6 bases). Looked up from germline, CDR1 is SQVTM and CDR2 is ANQGSEA. This CDR3 has 15 amino acids. Trimming shortened V by 6 bases and J by 0 bases, and 18 bases separated the two germline ends. The CDR3 here is CSVLRGTSSSYEQYF. CDR3 sequence (DNA): TGCAGCGTCCTCCGGGGGACTTCGAGCTCCTACGAGCAGTACTTC.

The genes are TRBV15 and TRBJ2-3, with TRBD2 identical over 11 bases. J was trimmed by 3 bases and V by 4 bases; bases with no gene match: 6. Germline V lookup: CDR1 LNHNV, CDR2 YYDKDF (reference sequence). The CDR3 spans 16 residues. The CDR3 sequence: CATSTALAGVTDTQYF. The CDR3, as DNA: TGTGCCACCAGCACGGCACTAGCGGGAGTAACAGATACGCAGTATTTT.

The rearrangement joins TRBV7-8 to TRBJ2-5; 7 bases agree with TRBD2. The CDR3 extends over 21 amino acids. V was clipped by 0 bases and J by 6 bases; unmatched bases: 25. CDR1 and CDR2 (germline): SGHVS, FQNEAQ. This chain's CDR3 is CASSLAWVASGESPEAKTQYF. CDR3 bases: TGTGCCAGCAGCTTAGCATGGGTGGCTAGCGGAGAGTCCCCAGAGGCAAAGACCCAGTACTTC. Full variable domain (remainder filled in from reference TRBV7-8 and TRBJ2-5): GAGVSQSPRYKVAKRGQDVALRCDPISGHVSLFWYQQALGQGPEFLTYFQNEAQLDKSGLPSDRFFAERPEGSVSTLKIQRTQQEDSAVYLCASSLAWVASGESPEAKTQYFGPGTRLLVL.

This chain connects TRBV28 to TRBJ2-1; 9 bases are shared with TRBD2. CDR1 is MDHEN, CDR2 SYDVKM, per germline. Trimming removed 7 bases from V and 3 bases from J; junction bases left unmatched: 10. The CDR3 has 16 residues. CDR3 in amino acids: CASMGAGGLSYNEQFF. CDR3 coding DNA: TGTGCCAGCATGGGAGCGGGAGGCCTTAGCTACAATGAGCAGTTCTTC.

The chain uses TRBV5-4 and TRBJ2-1; D is unclear. In germline, CDR1 is SGHNT, CDR2 YYREEE (reference sequence). The CDR3 loop spans 11 amino acids. V was clipped by 7 bases and J by 5 bases, with 7 bases between them. The CDR3 DNA sequence: TGTGCCAGCTCCTCTCACAATGAGCAGTTCTTC. As protein: CASSSHNEQFF.